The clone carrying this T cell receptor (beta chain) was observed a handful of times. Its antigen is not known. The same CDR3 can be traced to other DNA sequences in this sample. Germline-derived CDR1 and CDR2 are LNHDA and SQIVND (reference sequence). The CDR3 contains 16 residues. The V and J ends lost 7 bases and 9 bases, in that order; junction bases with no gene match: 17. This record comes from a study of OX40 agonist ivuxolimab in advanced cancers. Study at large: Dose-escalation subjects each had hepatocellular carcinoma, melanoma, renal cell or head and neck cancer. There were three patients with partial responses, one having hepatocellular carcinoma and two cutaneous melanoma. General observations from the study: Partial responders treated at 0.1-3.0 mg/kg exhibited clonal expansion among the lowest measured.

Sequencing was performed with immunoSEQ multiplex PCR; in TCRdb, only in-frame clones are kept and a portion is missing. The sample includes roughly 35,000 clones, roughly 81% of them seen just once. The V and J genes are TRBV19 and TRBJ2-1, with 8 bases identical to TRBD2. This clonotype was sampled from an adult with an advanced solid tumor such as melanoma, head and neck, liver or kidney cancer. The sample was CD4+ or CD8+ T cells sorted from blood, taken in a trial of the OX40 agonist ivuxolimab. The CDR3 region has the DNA TGTGCCAGTAAGGGGGGGCGGGGGGTAAAAGGGAGTGAGCAGTTCTTC. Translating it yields CASKGGRGVKGSEQFF.